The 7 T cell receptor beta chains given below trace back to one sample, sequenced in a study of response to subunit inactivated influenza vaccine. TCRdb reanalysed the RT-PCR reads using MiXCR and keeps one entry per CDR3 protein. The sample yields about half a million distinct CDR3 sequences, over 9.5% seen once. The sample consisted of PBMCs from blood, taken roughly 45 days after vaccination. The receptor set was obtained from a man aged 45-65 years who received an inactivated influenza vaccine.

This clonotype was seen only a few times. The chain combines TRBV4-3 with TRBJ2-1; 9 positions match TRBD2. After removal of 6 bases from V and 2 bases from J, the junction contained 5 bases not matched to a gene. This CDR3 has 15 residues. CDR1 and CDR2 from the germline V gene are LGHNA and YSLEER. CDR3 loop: CASRPGLAPYNEQFF. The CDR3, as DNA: TGCGCCAGCAGACCCGGACTAGCGCCCTACAATGAGCAGTTCTTC.

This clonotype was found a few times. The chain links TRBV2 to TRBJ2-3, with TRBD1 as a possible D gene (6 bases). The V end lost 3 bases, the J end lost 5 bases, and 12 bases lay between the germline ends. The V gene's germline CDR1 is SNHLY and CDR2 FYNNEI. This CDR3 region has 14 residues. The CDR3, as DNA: TGTGCCAGCAGTGATGGTCAGGGGAAAGATACGCAGTATTTT. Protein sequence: CASSDGQGKDTQYF.

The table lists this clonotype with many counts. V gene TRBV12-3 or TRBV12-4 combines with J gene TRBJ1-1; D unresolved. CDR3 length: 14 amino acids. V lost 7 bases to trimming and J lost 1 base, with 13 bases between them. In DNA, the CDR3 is TGTGCCAGCATCAGACGGGTGGGGAACACTGAAGCTTTCTTT. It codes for CASIRRVGNTEAFF.

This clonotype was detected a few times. CDR3 amino acids: CASSPLRTEAFF. CDR3 nucleotides: TGTGCCAGCAGCCCTCTCCGCACTGAAGCTTTCTTT. The V call is TRBV28, the J call TRBJ1-1, with unresolved D. Germline CDR1 reads MDHEN; CDR2 reads SYDVKM. This CDR3 has 12 amino acids. V lost 6 bases and J 4 bases, leaving 9 bases between the germline ends.

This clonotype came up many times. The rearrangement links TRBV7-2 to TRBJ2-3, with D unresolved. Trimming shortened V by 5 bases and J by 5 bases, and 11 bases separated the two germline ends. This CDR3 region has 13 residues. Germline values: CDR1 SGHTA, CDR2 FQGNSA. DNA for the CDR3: TGTGCCAGCAGCGTGACCTGGTTAGATACGCAGTATTTT. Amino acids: CASSVTWLDTQYF.

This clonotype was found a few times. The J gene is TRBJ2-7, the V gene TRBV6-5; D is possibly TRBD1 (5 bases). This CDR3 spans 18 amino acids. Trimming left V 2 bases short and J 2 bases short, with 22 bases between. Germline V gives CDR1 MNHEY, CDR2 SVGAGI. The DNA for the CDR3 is TGTGCCAGCAGTTACAGTGGCAGGGAATACCGGCGACCCTACGAGCAGTACTTC. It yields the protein CASSYSGREYRRPYEQYF.

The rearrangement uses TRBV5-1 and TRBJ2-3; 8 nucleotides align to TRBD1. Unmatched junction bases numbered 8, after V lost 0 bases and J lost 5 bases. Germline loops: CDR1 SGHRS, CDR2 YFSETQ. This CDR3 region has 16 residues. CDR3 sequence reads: CASSLALAGGRDTQYF. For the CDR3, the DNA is TGCGCCAGCAGCTTGGCCCTCGCAGGGGGCAGAGATACGCAGTATTTT. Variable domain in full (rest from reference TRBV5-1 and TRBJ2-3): KAGVTQTPRYLIKTRGQQVTLSCSPISGHRSVSWYQQTPGQGLQFLFEYFSETQRNKGNFPGRFSGRQFSNSRSEMNVSTLELGDSALYLCASSLALAGGRDTQYFGPGTRLTVL.